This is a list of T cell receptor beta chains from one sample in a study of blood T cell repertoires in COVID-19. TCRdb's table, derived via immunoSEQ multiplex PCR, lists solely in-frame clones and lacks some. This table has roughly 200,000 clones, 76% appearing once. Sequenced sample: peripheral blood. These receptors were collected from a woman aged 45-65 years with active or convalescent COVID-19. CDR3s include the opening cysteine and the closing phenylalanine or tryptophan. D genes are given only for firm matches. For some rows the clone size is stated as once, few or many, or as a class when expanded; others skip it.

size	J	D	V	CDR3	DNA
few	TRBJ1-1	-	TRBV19	CASSIGWLREAFF	TGTGCCAGTAGTATCGGGTGGCTGAGGGAAGCTTTCTTT
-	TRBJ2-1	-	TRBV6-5	CASSYDRQQFF	TGTGCCAGCAGTTACGACAGGCAACAGTTCTTC
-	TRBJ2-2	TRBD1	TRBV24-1	CATSGQGVTGELFF	TGTGCCACCAGTGGCCAGGGGGTCACCGGGGAGCTGTTTTTT
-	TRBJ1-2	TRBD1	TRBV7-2	CASSLGQGVSYTF	TGTGCCAGCAGCCTGGGACAGGGGGTGAGCTACACCTTC
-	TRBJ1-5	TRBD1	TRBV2	CASSARQGTNQPQHF	TGTGCCAGCAGCGCACGACAGGGCACGAATCAGCCCCAGCATTTT
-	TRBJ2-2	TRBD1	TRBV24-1	CAVGTENTGELFF	TGTGCCGTGGGGACAGAAAACACCGGGGAGCTGTTTTTT
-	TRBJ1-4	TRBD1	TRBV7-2	CASSGTGKANEKLFF	TGTGCCAGCAGCGGGACAGGGAAGGCTAATGAAAAACTGTTTTTT
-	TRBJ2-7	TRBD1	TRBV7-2	CASSLEGQGSYEQYF	TGTGCCAGCAGCTTAGAAGGACAGGGCTCCTACGAGCAGTACTTC
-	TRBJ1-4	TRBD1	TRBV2	CASSALTGTGFFEKLFF	TGTGCCAGCAGCGCCTTAACCGGGACAGGGTTTTTCGAAAAACTGTTTTTT
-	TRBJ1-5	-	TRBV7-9	CASSKRGDSSNQPQHF	TGTGCCAGCAGCAAACGGGGGGACTCTAGCAATCAGCCCCAGCATTTT
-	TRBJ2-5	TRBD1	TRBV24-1	CATSDPSGGRETQYF	TGTGCCACCAGTGATCCATCAGGGGGCCGAGAGACCCAGTACTTC
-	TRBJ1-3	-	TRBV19	CASSIDLGQHSGNTIYF	TGTGCCAGTAGTATAGATCTCGGACAACACTCTGGAAACACCATATATTTT
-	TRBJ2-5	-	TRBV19	CASSIRDLETQYF	TGTGCCAGTAGTATACGGGATCTCGAGACCCAGTACTTC
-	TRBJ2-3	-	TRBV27	CASSLSPSLTTDTQYF	TGTGCCAGCAGTTTATCCCCTTCACTAACGACCGATACGCAGTATTTT
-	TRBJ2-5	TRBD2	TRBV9	CASSIGLAGGETQYF	TGTGCCAGCAGCATCGGACTAGCGGGGGGGGAGACCCAGTACTTC
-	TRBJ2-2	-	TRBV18	CASSPDSKNTGELFF	TGTGCCAGCTCACCGGACAGTAAGAACACCGGGGAGCTGTTTTTT
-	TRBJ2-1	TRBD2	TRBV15	CATSSQTLAGGSYEQFF	TGTGCCACCAGCAGCCAGACTTTAGCGGGGGGGTCCTATGAGCAGTTCTTC
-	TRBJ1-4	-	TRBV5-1	CASSLAGGRGNEKLFF	TGCGCCAGCAGCTTGGCTGGGGGGAGGGGTAATGAAAAACTGTTTTTT